Reported below is one TCR beta chain. Its antigen is unidentified. This entry comes from a study of T cell responses to AZD1222 COVID-19 vaccine. The CDR3 sequence is 13 residues long. In germline, CDR1 is GTSNPN, CDR2 SVGIG (reference sequence). V lost 0 bases and J lost 3, with 6 bases in between. Only in-frame clones appear in the TCRdb table, and some are missing; sequencing was by immunoSEQ multiplex PCR. The data contain 120,000 to 150,000 clones, 86% of them singletons. Findings and caveats of the study: Only six or seven AZD1222 recipients were seropositive at baseline.

The TCR originated in an adult who received the AZD1222 COVID-19 vaccine. J is TRBJ1-5 and V is TRBV30; D gene unclear. Here the sequenced sample was peripheral blood, taken 28 days after the second AZD1222 dose. The CDR3 DNA reads TGTGCCTGGAGTGTCGGAGCCAATCAGCCCCAGCATTTT. Protein: CAWSVGANQPQHF.